Listed below are T cell receptor beta chains from one sample, sequenced in a study of blood T cells in healthy people across ages. TCRdb reanalysed the 5' RACE reads using MiXCR and keeps one entry per CDR3 protein. In the table there are approximately 810,000 distinct CDR3 sequences, roughly 26% of which are singletons. The sample taken for sequencing was blood. These receptors were obtained from a woman of 80 years or more in good health. Both conserved end residues are part of each CDR3. The order of the fields is D gene, J gene, V gene, clone size, CDR3 protein, CDR3 DNA. The D gene is left open where the match is weak. Rows may omit the clone size; those that give it use once, few, many or a size class.

>TRBD2|TRBJ2-3|TRBV12-3/TRBV12-4|NA
CASSFRKGLAGDTDTQYF
TGCGCCAGCAGTTTTAGAAAGGGACTAGCGGGGGACACAGATACGCAGTATTTT
>TRBD2|TRBJ2-1|TRBV5-4|many
CASRPTSGVYNEQFF
TGTGCCAGCAGACCGACTAGCGGGGTCTACAATGAGCAGTTCTTC
>NA|TRBJ2-2|TRBV6-5|NA
CASSYSGRGQLAGELFF
TGTGCCAGCAGTTACTCGGGGAGGGGGCAATTGGCCGGGGAGCTGTTTTTT
>NA|TRBJ1-5|TRBV28|few
CASRKEYGSNQPQHF
TGTGCCAGCAGAAAGGAATATGGATCCAATCAGCCCCAGCATTTT
>NA|TRBJ2-2|TRBV2|few
CASSAQGLNTGELFF
TGTGCCAGCAGTGCGCAGGGCTTGAACACCGGGGAGCTGTTTTTT
>NA|TRBJ2-1|TRBV28|NA
CACSLHRARDEQFF
TGTGCCTGCAGTTTACACAGGGCTCGCGATGAGCAGTTCTTC
>NA|TRBJ2-7|TRBV29-1|many
CSVWTFYEQYF
TGCAGCGTATGGACTTTCTACGAGCAGTACTTC
>TRBD1|TRBJ2-5|TRBV2|many
CASRPQGVNQETQYF
TGTGCCAGCAGACCACAGGGGGTGAACCAAGAGACCCAGTACTTC
>NA|TRBJ2-5|TRBV5-1|NA
CASSPMTQQETQYF
TGCGCCAGCAGCCCCATGACTCAACAAGAGACCCAGTACTTC
>TRBD1|TRBJ1-2|TRBV7-8|NA
CASSERRGLVGYGYTF
TGTGCCAGCAGTGAAAGGAGGGGGCTGGTGGGCTATGGCTACACCTTC
>NA|TRBJ1-2|TRBV18|many
CASSPPTGNFYGYTF
TGTGCCAGCTCACCACCCACAGGGAATTTCTATGGCTACACCTTC
>TRBD1|TRBJ1-1|TRBV3-1|NA
CASSQDSQGAAFF
TGTGCCAGCAGCCAAGATAGTCAGGGGGCGGCTTTCTTT
>NA|TRBJ2-5|TRBV11-2|NA
CASSHRTRGQESQYF
TGTGCCAGCAGCCACCGGACAAGGGGACAAGAGTCCCAGTACTTC
>NA|TRBJ2-5|TRBV29-1|many
CSVDQGGQETQYF
TGCAGCGTTGATCAAGGGGGACAAGAGACCCAGTACTTC
>TRBD2|TRBJ2-3|TRBV9|NA
CASSVLAGRTTSTDTQYF
TGTGCCAGCAGCGTTCTAGCGGGGAGGACCACTAGCACAGATACGCAGTATTTT
>TRBD1|TRBJ1-2|TRBV4-2|many
CASSQVLDRVNGYTF
TGTGCCAGCAGCCAAGTCCTAGACAGGGTAAATGGCTACACCTTC
>NA|TRBJ2-7|TRBV2|many
CASSEALQGPYEQYF
TGTGCCAGCAGTGAAGCGCTTCAGGGGCCTTACGAGCAGTACTTC
>TRBD2|TRBJ2-5|TRBV20-1|NA
CSARAGTSGRNEQYF
TGCAGTGCTCGGGCTGGGACTAGCGGCCGCAATGAGCAGTACTTC
>TRBD1|TRBJ1-4|TRBV7-2|many
CASSYGQGGEKLFF
TGTGCCAGCAGCTACGGACAGGGGGGGGAAAAACTGTTTTTT
>TRBD2|TRBJ2-6|TRBV7-3|NA
CASSLNPTLLAGGGANVLTF
TGTGCCAGCAGCTTAAACCCCACCCTACTAGCGGGAGGAGGGGCCAACGTCCTGACTTTC
>NA|TRBJ1-2|TRBV12-3/TRBV12-4|NA
CASSFIERGRGYTF
TGTGCCAGCAGTTTCATCGAGAGGGGACGCGGCTACACCTTC
>NA|TRBJ2-3|TRBV5-1|many
CASSLADPPRDTQYF
TGCGCCAGCAGCTTGGCGGACCCACCGCGGGATACGCAGTATTTT
>NA|TRBJ2-7|TRBV5-6|NA
CASSFLQVYEQYF
TGTGCCAGCAGCTTTCTCCAGGTCTACGAGCAGTACTTC
>NA|TRBJ1-1|TRBV5-5|NA
CASSPELADTEAFF
TGTGCCAGCAGCCCCGAGTTGGCCGACACTGAAGCTTTCTTT
>NA|TRBJ2-5|TRBV28|many
CASSLNRVQETQYF
TGTGCCAGCAGTCTAAACAGGGTGCAGGAGACCCAGTACTTC
>TRBD1|TRBJ1-2|TRBV7-2|many
CASSADRASYGYTF
TGTGCCAGCAGCGCCGACAGGGCAAGCTATGGCTACACCTTC
>NA|TRBJ2-4|TRBV6-2/TRBV6-3|NA
CASRPTVAKNIQYF
TGTGCCAGCAGGCCGACAGTAGCCAAAAACATTCAGTACTTC
>TRBD1|TRBJ1-2|TRBV7-2|many
CASSLVQGVGYGYTF
TGTGCCAGCAGCTTAGTACAGGGGGTCGGATATGGCTACACCTTC
>NA|TRBJ2-3|TRBV24-1|NA
CATSDMGQRSTDTQYF
TGTGCCACCAGTGATATGGGGCAGCGGAGCACAGATACGCAGTATTTT
>NA|TRBJ1-1|TRBV30|NA
CAWRSGGGKMNTEAFF
TGTGCCTGGAGGTCGGGGGGGGGAAAGATGAACACTGAAGCTTTCTTT
>NA|TRBJ1-1|TRBV25-1|few
CASLSPQGTEAFF
TGTGCCAGCTTATCCCCACAAGGCACAGAAGCTTTCTTT
>NA|TRBJ2-7|TRBV20-1|NA
CRARGGAHEQYF
TGCAGGGCCAGGGGGGGGGCCCACGAGCAGTACTTC
>TRBD2|TRBJ2-1|TRBV29-1|NA
CSVRTSGAGNEQFF
TGCAGCGTTCGTACTAGCGGGGCGGGTAATGAGCAGTTCTTC
>NA|TRBJ1-6|TRBV5-1|NA
CASSPRDTSPLHF
TGCGCCAGCAGTCCCAGAGATACTTCACCCCTCCACTTT
>TRBD2|TRBJ2-1|TRBV7-2|many
CASSPESGGRYEQFF
TGTGCCAGCAGCCCGGAAAGCGGGGGCAGATATGAGCAGTTCTTC
>NA|TRBJ2-5|TRBV5-1|many
CASSRGDQETQYF
TGCGCCAGCAGCCGCGGGGACCAAGAGACCCAGTACTTC
>NA|TRBJ2-2|TRBV20-1|many
CSARRHGAPPGELFF
TGCAGTGCTAGGAGACACGGGGCCCCTCCCGGGGAGCTGTTTTTT
>NA|TRBJ2-1|TRBV7-2|once
CASSLEWGAYNEQFF
TGTGCCAGCAGCTTAGAGTGGGGGGCTTACAATGAGCAGTTCTTC
>TRBD2|TRBJ2-1|TRBV7-9|NA
CASSTSLAGSYNEQFF
TGTGCCAGCAGCACCTCACTAGCGGGAAGTTACAATGAGCAGTTCTTC
>TRBD2|TRBJ2-5|TRBV6-2/TRBV6-3|many
CASRRGAFLETQYF
TGTGCCAGCAGGCGGGGGGCTTTTTTGGAGACCCAGTACTTC
>NA|TRBJ2-1|TRBV7-2|few
CASSGDSSGNEQFF
TGTGCCAGCAGCGGCGACAGTTCCGGAAATGAGCAGTTCTTC
>NA|TRBJ2-5|TRBV21-1|many
CATGHLQETQYF
TGTGCCACGGGACACCTCCAAGAGACCCAGTACTTC
>TRBD2|TRBJ2-5|TRBV7-2|many
CASSTSGGPGTQYF
TGTGCCAGCAGCACAAGCGGGGGGCCGGGGACCCAGTACTTC
>NA|TRBJ1-2|TRBV20-1|many
CSYQSGYGYTF
TGCAGTTACCAGTCGGGCTATGGCTACACCTTC
>NA|TRBJ2-5|TRBV5-1|many
CASSFTGQETQYF
TGCGCCAGCAGCTTTACAGGTCAAGAGACCCAGTACTTC
>NA|TRBJ2-4|TRBV5-1|many
CASSLGQAKNIQYF
TGCGCCAGCAGCTTGGGACAGGCCAAAAACATTCAGTACTTC
>NA|TRBJ1-2|TRBV20-1|few
CSAPVLGGVDYGYTF
TGCAGTGCTCCTGTATTAGGAGGGGTAGACTATGGCTACACCTTC
>NA|TRBJ2-7|TRBV4-1|many
CASSQDRGTTYEQYF
TGCGCCAGCAGCCAAGATAGGGGCACTACCTACGAGCAGTACTTC
>NA|TRBJ2-1|TRBV14|NA
CASSQSYPYYNEQFF
TGTGCCAGCAGCCAGAGCTATCCCTACTACAATGAGCAGTTCTTC
>TRBD2|TRBJ2-7|TRBV28|NA
CASGLAGPYNEQYF
TGTGCCAGCGGCCTAGCGGGGCCCTACAATGAGCAGTACTTC
>TRBD1|TRBJ2-7|TRBV5-4|NA
CASSSSGQAYNEQYF
TGTGCCAGCAGCTCCTCGGGACAGGCTTACAATGAGCAGTACTTC
>NA|TRBJ2-7|TRBV7-2|NA
CASSIASDGPYEQYF
TGTGCCAGTAGTATTGCGTCGGACGGACCCTACGAGCAGTACTTC
>TRBD1|TRBJ1-1|TRBV4-2|NA
CASSQGQGTVNTEAFF
TGTGCCAGCAGCCAAGGACAGGGGACGGTGAACACTGAAGCTTTCTTT
>NA|TRBJ2-4|TRBV18|few
CASSPRGTDLLRYF
TGTGCCAGCTCACCAAGAGGGACGGACCTCTTGAGGTACTTC
>NA|TRBJ1-2|TRBV27|few
CASSPRQVANYGYTF
TGTGCCAGCAGTCCCCGACAAGTTGCTAACTATGGCTACACCTTC
>NA|TRBJ2-7|TRBV28|NA
CASSFGSVTYNEQYF
TGTGCCAGCAGTTTTGGGAGCGTTACCTACAATGAGCAGTACTTC
>NA|TRBJ1-2|TRBV6-2/TRBV6-3|many
CASRPRSGESGYTF
TGTGCCAGCAGACCTCGGTCCGGGGAGAGCGGCTACACCTTC
>NA|TRBJ2-1|TRBV15|many
CATSRELAEQFF
TGTGCCACCAGCAGAGAACTAGCAGAGCAGTTCTTC
>NA|TRBJ2-5|TRBV7-2|many
CASSQERGLPETQYF
TGTGCCAGCAGCCAAGAGCGCGGGCTTCCGGAGACCCAGTACTTC
>NA|TRBJ1-6|TRBV9|many
CASSPRENGRYNSPLHF
TGTGCCAGCAGCCCCAGAGAGAACGGCAGGTATAATTCACCCCTCCACTTT